The 15 T cell receptor beta chains given below trace back to one sample, sequenced in a study of long-term antiretroviral therapy in people with HIV (dated by TCRdb to 2022 to 2024). The immunoSEQ hsTCRB v3.0 assay was used at survey level resolution for TRB variable region sequencing. The source is immuneACCESS, and TCRdb retained only in-frame sequences with V and J called. Part of the clones is not carried over; for the studies checked, unresolved V genes explain less than half of this, and the remainder is unexplained. The sample data list approximately 21,000 clones, and 81% of these were observed just once. The top ten hold 7.2% of the sample. The source material was unsorted PBMCs, sampled 1.5 years after starting antiretroviral therapy. The receptors shown here come from a man aged 25-45 years with HIV.

The chain combines TRBV28 with TRBJ1-2; D is ambiguous. From germline, CDR1 is MDHEN and CDR2 SYDVKM. The CDR3 covers 13 residues. V dropped 10 bases and J dropped 0 bases, with 12 bases sitting between them. CDR3 loop: CATLSTANYGYTF. CDR3 bases: TGTGCCACCCTGAGTACAGCTAACTATGGCTACACCTTC.

The V call is TRBV4-3, the J call TRBJ2-7; D might be TRBD1 or TRBD2, each matching 5 bases. The CDR3 has 13 amino acids. V shed 3 bases and J shed 0 bases, with 6 bases lying between them. CDR1 and CDR2 from the germline V gene are LGHNA and YSLEER. The CDR3 spells CASSHGTSYEQYF. For the CDR3, the DNA is TGCGCCAGCAGCCACGGGACCTCCTACGAGCAGTACTTC.

This clone has a single count. This sequence joins TRBV6-5 and TRBJ2-2, with TRBD1 matching over 9 bases. Trimming cost V 6 bases and J 0 bases; bases outside gene matches: 2. The CDR3 has 15 amino acids. Germline V gene lookup returns CDR1 MNHEY and CDR2 SVGAGI. This chain's CDR3 is CASRQGASNTGELFF. The DNA of the CDR3 is TGTGCCAGCAGACAGGGGGCGTCGAACACCGGGGAGCTGTTTTTT.

The chain joins TRBV7-2 to TRBJ1-3, with D possibly matching TRBD1 (6 bases). CDR1 and CDR2 from the germline V gene are SGHTA and FQGNSA. The CDR3 consists of 17 residues. Trimming pared 4 bases from V and 0 bases from J, leaving 16 bases between. The CDR3 loop is CASSSRGGPNSGNTIYF. CDR3 nucleotides: TGTGCCAGCAGCTCGCGAGGGGGGCCCAACTCTGGAAACACCATATATTTT.

This clone turned up a few times. V usage is TRBV5-5 and J usage is TRBJ1-2; D is perhaps TRBD1 (5 bases). Germline V CDR1 and CDR2: SGHKS, YYEKEE (reference sequence). CDR3 length equals 15 residues. V lost 0 bases and J lost 0, with 9 bases in between. CDR3 region: CASSLEQGSNYGYTF. The CDR3 DNA is TGTGCCAGCAGCTTGGAGCAGGGATCTAACTATGGCTACACCTTC.

The genes are TRBV27 and TRBJ2-7; 12 bases are a match to TRBD2. The V and J ends lost 2 bases and 3 bases, in that order; junction bases with no gene match: 2. The CDR3 loop spans 15 amino acids. The germline CDR1 and CDR2 sequences are MNHEY and SMNVEV (reference sequence). The CDR3 loop is CASSLKTSGSYEQYF. The CDR3 nucleotides are TGTGCCAGCAGTTTAAAGACTAGCGGGAGCTACGAGCAGTACTTC.

The chain carries TRBV7-2 and TRBJ1-1; maybe TRBD1 (5 bases). CDR1 is SGHTA, CDR2 FQGNSA, per germline. This CDR3 has 16 amino acids. Trimming removed 4 bases at V and 0 bases at J, with 15 bases between. CDR3 protein: CASSSRRGKMNTEAFF. CDR3 bases: TGTGCCAGCAGCTCCCGGCGGGGGAAGATGAACACTGAAGCTTTCTTT.

The CDR3 DNA reads as TGTGCCAGCAGTGAAATGAGCGTCAGCCGGTCCGAGCAGTACTTC. It translates to CASSEMSVSRSEQYF. This chain connects TRBV6-1 to TRBJ2-7, with D hard to call. V lost 2 bases, J lost 6 bases, and 17 bases lay in between. Germline V CDR1 and CDR2: MNHNS, SASEGT. The CDR3 totals 15 residues.

The genes are TRBV19 and TRBJ2-2; a possible D gene is TRBD2 (6 bases). Trimming shortened V by 10 bases and J by 1 base, and 13 bases separated the two germline ends. The CDR3 runs 14 residues. Germline V gives CDR1 LNHDA, CDR2 SQIVND (reference sequence). CDR3 coding DNA: TGTGCCACTCCCCGGCGGGAGAACACCGGGGAGCTGTTTTTT. It is translated as CATPRRENTGELFF.

V usage is TRBV27 and J usage is TRBJ1-6, with D possibly TRBD1 on 5 matching bases. V lost 4 bases, J lost 10 bases, and 23 bases lay in between. The CDR3 is made up of 17 amino acids. CDR1 and CDR2 from the germline V gene are MNHEY and SMNVEV (reference sequence). CDR3 coding DNA: TGTGCCAGCAGTTCCCACCTGGGGGAAGGGATAATCTCACCCCTCCACTTT. It translates to CASSSHLGEGIISPLHF.

J is TRBJ2-7 and V is TRBV6-5; 11 positions match TRBD1. The CDR3 spans 14 residues. Losses at the gene ends were 4 bases for V and 4 bases for J; bases not matched to a gene: 3. Germline values: CDR1 MNHEY, CDR2 SVGAGI. The CDR3 spells CASSSRDRGYEQYF. Written as DNA, the CDR3 is TGTGCCAGCAGTTCCCGGGACAGGGGGTACGAGCAGTACTTC.

The chain joins TRBV19 to TRBJ2-5; 13 positions match TRBD2. Trimming cost V 4 bases and J 5 bases; bases outside gene matches: 7. CDR3 size: 16 residues. The germline CDR1 and CDR2 sequences are LNHDA and SQIVND (reference sequence). DNA of the CDR3: TGTGCCAGTAGTACCCCCGGGACTAGCGGGAAGGAGACCCAGTACTTC. It codes for CASSTPGTSGKETQYF.

The J gene is TRBJ2-3, the V gene TRBV5-1, with D uncertain. Germline CDR1 SGHRS, CDR2 YFSETQ. The CDR3 loop spans 15 amino acids. V shed 5 bases and J shed 4 bases, with 17 bases lying between them. The CDR3 DNA reads as TGCGCCAGCAGTCTGGCGGCGAGCGTGGCAGATACGCAGTATTTT. Translated, it gives CASSLAASVADTQYF.

The chain has TRBV27 and TRBJ1-5, with D unclear. Germline CDR1 reads MNHEY; CDR2 reads SMNVEV (reference sequence). The CDR3 sequence is 16 residues long. V shed 6 bases and J shed 4 bases, with 19 bases lying between them. The CDR3 nucleotides read TGTGCCAGCAGAAAGGAGGGAGGGTGGTCAAATCAGCCCCAGCATTTT. It codes for CASRKEGGWSNQPQHF.

The chain joins TRBV10-2 to TRBJ1-1; D is unclear. Trimming pared 2 bases from V and 7 bases from J, leaving 5 bases between. CDR1 is WSHSY, CDR2 SAAADI, per germline. CDR3 length: 11 residues. The CDR3 spells CASSESGEAFF. The CDR3 region has the DNA TGCGCCAGCAGTGAGAGTGGTGAAGCTTTCTTT.